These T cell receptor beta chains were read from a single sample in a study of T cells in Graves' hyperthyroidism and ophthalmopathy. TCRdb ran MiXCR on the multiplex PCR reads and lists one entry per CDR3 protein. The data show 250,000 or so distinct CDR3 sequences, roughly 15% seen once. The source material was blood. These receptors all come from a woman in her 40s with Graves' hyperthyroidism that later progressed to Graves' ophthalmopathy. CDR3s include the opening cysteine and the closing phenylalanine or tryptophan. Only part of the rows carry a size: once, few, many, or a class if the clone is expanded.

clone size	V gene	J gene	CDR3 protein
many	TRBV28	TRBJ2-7	CASSSPGSSYEQYF
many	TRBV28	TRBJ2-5	CASSLLRYQETQYF
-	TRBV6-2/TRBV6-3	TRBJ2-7	CASSARRGGTGGYEQYF
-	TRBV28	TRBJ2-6	CASSLLRPGANVLTF
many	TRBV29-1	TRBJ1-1	CSVARGAPGTEAFF
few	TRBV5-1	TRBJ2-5	CASSTLGHQETQYF
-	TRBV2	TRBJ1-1	CASTQEGDGQNTEAFF
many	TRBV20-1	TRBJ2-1	CSVRAGLAFDNEQFF
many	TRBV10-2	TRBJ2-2	CASILGGELFF
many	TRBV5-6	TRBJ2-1	CASSDGQHPYNEQFF
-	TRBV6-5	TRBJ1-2	CASSYTGQGQRGYTF
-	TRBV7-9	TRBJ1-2	CASSASGANGYTF
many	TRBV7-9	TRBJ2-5	CASSSRVGLAGGETQYF
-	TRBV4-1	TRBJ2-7	CASRLGQGYAYEQYF
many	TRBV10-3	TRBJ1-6	CAISENRALYNSPLHF
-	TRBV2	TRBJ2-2	CASLLGGVGAANTGELFF
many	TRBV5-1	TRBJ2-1	CASSLAVSSYNEQFF